This passage covers 7 T cell receptor beta chains from one sample sequenced in a study of cytomegalovirus exposure and HLA in healthy donors. The PCR had 60 Vbeta and 13 Jbeta primers. Assay: immunoSEQ multiplex PCR; the TCRdb copy retains only in-frame clones and omits some. The sample lists tens of thousands of clones; roughly 80% were seen once. Specimen: PBMCs. The origin of the receptors is a woman aged 40 to 55 in good health and CMV-seropositive.

This clone was observed once. This chain joins TRBV5-1 and TRBJ1-2; D uncertain. The CDR3 runs 12 residues. Germline CDR1 reads SGHRS; CDR2 reads YFSETQ. Trimming cost V 4 bases and J 3 bases, with 7 bases left between them. The CDR3 DNA reads as TGCGCCAGCAGCCGCTCGGACTATGGCTACACCTTC. It specifies CASSRSDYGYTF.

The gene calls are TRBV4-1 and TRBJ2-3; weak D call: TRBD1 (6 bases). The CDR3 loop spans 14 amino acids. Germline loops: CDR1 MGHRA, CDR2 YSYEKL. Trimming pared 2 bases from V and 5 bases from J, leaving 11 bases between. CDR3 residues: CASSQLQGRDTQYF. CDR3 DNA: TGCGCCAGCAGCCAACTACAGGGCAGAGATACGCAGTATTTT.

The chain recombines TRBV19 with TRBJ2-5, with D possibly TRBD2 on 6 matching bases. The length of the CDR3 is 13 residues. Trimming stripped 1 base from V and 5 bases from J, with 8 bases between. Germline CDR1 reads LNHDA; CDR2 reads SQIVND (reference sequence). The CDR3 reads CASSIAGGETQYF. The CDR3 region has the DNA TGTGCCAGTAGTATAGCAGGAGGGGAGACCCAGTACTTC.

The V gene is TRBV2, the J gene TRBJ1-1, with D possibly matching TRBD1 (6 bases). V was cut by 6 bases and J by 1 base, with 9 bases left in between. The CDR3 sequence is 13 residues long. Germline V lookup: CDR1 SNHLY, CDR2 FYNNEI. The CDR3: CASSPGENTEAFF. The CDR3 DNA is TGTGCCAGCAGCCCAGGGGAGAACACTGAAGCTTTCTTT. The entire variable domain, with the rest obtained from reference TRBV2 and TRBJ1-1, is as follows: EPEVTQTPSHQVTQMGQEVILRCVPISNHLYFYWYRQILGQKVEFLVSFYNNEISEKSEIFDDQFSVERPDGSNFTLKIRSTKLEDSAMYFCASSPGENTEAFFGQGTRLTVV.

V usage is TRBV29-1 and J usage is TRBJ2-1, with 8 bases lining up with TRBD2. The CDR3 is 12 residues long. V shed 3 bases and J 9 bases; nucleotides not matched to a gene: 4. Germline CDR1 reads SQVTM; CDR2 reads ANQGSEA. The CDR3: CSVEASGFEQFF. CDR3 sequence (DNA): TGCAGCGTTGAGGCTAGCGGGTTTGAGCAGTTCTTC.

This chain links TRBV9 with TRBJ2-2; D call uncertain. V was pared by 2 bases and J by 0 bases, with 5 bases between. The CDR3 runs 14 residues. The germline CDR1 and CDR2 sequences are SGDLS and YYNGEE. The CDR3 region has the DNA TGTGCCAGCAGCGTTGGCCCGAACACCGGGGAGCTGTTTTTT. It encodes CASSVGPNTGELFF.

Remarks on this clone: The junction shows a germline mismatch at one end, possibly a read error. V gene TRBV7-9 combines with J gene TRBJ1-1; the match to TRBD1 covers 8 bases. CDR3 length: 19 amino acids. Germline V gene sequence: CDR1 SEHNR, CDR2 FQNEAQ (reference sequence). The CDR3: CSSSSLKIPGTGANTEAFF. The CDR3 nucleotides are TGTTCCAGCAGCTCTCTCAAAATCCCAGGGACAGGAGCGAACACTGAAGCTTTCTTT. Variable domain in full (rest from reference TRBV7-9 and TRBJ1-1): DTGVSQNPRHKITKRGQNVTFRCDPISEHNRLYWYRQTLGQGPEFLTYFQNEAQLEKSRLLSDRFSAERPKGSFSTLEIQRTEQGDSAMYLCSSSSLKIPGTGANTEAFFGQGTRLTVV.